The 9 T cell receptor beta chains below all came from one sample that was sequenced in a study of CD8 T cells in ankylosing spondylitis. These receptors' antigens are unknown. A single record per CDR3 protein comes from TCRdb applying MiXCR to the 5' RACE reads. The repertoire holds hundreds of thousands of distinct CDR3 sequences, with approximately 11% as singletons. Study-level points and caveats: Apparently characteristic of ankylosing spondylitis blood was a TCR beta motif (about eight highly homologous variants).

Sequences were obtained from blood, either unsorted or a sorted T cell fraction (not recorded which). The receptor set was obtained from a male donor with ankylosing spondylitis.

The chain is built from TRBV7-2 and TRBJ1-2; 9 bases are shared with TRBD1. Germline V gene data show CDR1 as SGHTA and CDR2 as FQGNSA. Trimming removed 4 bases from V and 4 bases from J; junction bases left unmatched: 7. This CDR3 has 15 amino acids. The CDR3 DNA is TGTGCCAGCAGCTCTACCGGGACAGGGATCTATGGCTACACCTTC. Its translation is CASSSTGTGIYGYTF. The whole variable domain, filled in from reference TRBV7-2 and TRBJ1-2, reads GAGVSQSPSNKVTEKGKDVELRCDPISGHTALYWYRQSLGQGLEFLIYFQGNSAPDKSGLPSDRFSAERTGGSVSTLTIQRTQQEDSAVYLCASSSTGTGIYGYTFGSGTRLTVV.

The chain employs TRBV6-1 and TRBJ2-3; 7 bases align to TRBD1. Looked up from germline, CDR1 is MNHNS and CDR2 is SASEGT. Trimming cost V 7 bases and J 2 bases; bases outside gene matches: 6. The CDR3 is made up of 14 amino acids. This chain's CDR3 is CASIPTGPTDTQYF. Written as DNA, the CDR3 is TGTGCCAGCATCCCGACAGGGCCCACAGATACGCAGTATTTT.

This clonotype was seen a handful of times. This chain links TRBV15 with TRBJ2-1; D is possibly TRBD1 (6 bases). This CDR3 contains 15 residues. The V end lost 1 base, the J end lost 10 bases, and 17 bases lay between the germline ends. CDR1 and CDR2 (germline): LNHNV, YYDKDF (reference sequence). CDR3 DNA: TGTGCCACCAGCAGAGGGGATGTACAGGGCGGGGAGCAGTTCTTC. Protein product: CATSRGDVQGGEQFF.

This rearrangement joins TRBV18 to TRBJ2-7, with 13 nucleotides matching TRBD2. V lost 3 bases and J lost 5; bases outside the gene matches: 4. From germline, CDR1 is KGHSH and CDR2 LQKENI. This CDR3 region has 15 residues. CDR3 sequence reads: CASSPGTSGINEQYF. For the CDR3, the DNA is TGTGCCAGCTCACCGGGGACTAGCGGGATCAACGAGCAGTACTTC.

The V call is TRBV14, the J call TRBJ2-7; no reliable D call. Germline assignment: CDR1 SGHDN and CDR2 FVKESK. This CDR3 region has 15 residues. V was cut by 1 base and J by 2 bases, with 12 bases left in between. CDR3 sequence reads: CASSQGSRLAYEQYF. CDR3 in DNA: TGTGCCAGCAGCCAAGGCAGCAGGTTAGCCTACGAGCAGTACTTC.

The chain couples TRBV3-1 to TRBJ2-7; a weak D match, TRBD1 (8 bases). The V gene's germline CDR1 is LGHDT and CDR2 YNNKEL (reference sequence). V lost 3 bases, J lost 7 bases, and 16 bases lay in between. The CDR3 contains 14 residues. The CDR3 region is CASSQRDRRGEQYF. The CDR3 DNA is TGTGCCAGCAGCCAGCGGGACAGGCGGGGGGAGCAGTACTTC.

This clonotype was counted between two and nine times. The rearrangement uses TRBV27 and TRBJ2-2, with TRBD2 identical over 10 bases. With 5 bases clipped from V and 7 bases from J, the junction kept 13 bases outside the gene matches. Germline lookup yields CDR1 MNHEY and CDR2 SMNVEV (reference sequence). The length of the CDR3 is 17 residues. The CDR3 sequence: CASSPPGLAGEVGELFF. The CDR3 DNA reads TGTGCCAGCAGTCCGCCGGGGCTAGCGGGAGAGGTCGGGGAGCTGTTTTTT.

This sequence joins TRBV20-1 and TRBJ2-1; 9 bases agree with TRBD2. The CDR3 is 14 residues long. Germline CDR1 DFQATT, CDR2 SNEGSKA (reference sequence). The ends lost 3 bases at V and 15 bases at J; junction bases unmatched: 15. The CDR3 bases are TGCAGTGCTAGGATGGGTGCGGGAGGGCAGTCTTCGTTCTTC. The encoded protein is CSARMGAGGQSSFF.

The genes are TRBV2 and TRBJ2-7; D possibly uses TRBD1 or TRBD2 (5 bases each). The V gene's germline CDR1 is SNHLY and CDR2 FYNNEI. The length of the CDR3 is 14 residues. V was cut by 7 bases and J by 3 bases, with 16 bases left in between. Written as DNA, the CDR3 is TGTGCCAGCAAGGGGCAGGGAGTCGACTACGAGCAGTACTTC. The encoded protein is CASKGQGVDYEQYF.